This is a list of T cell receptor beta chains from one sample in a study of blood T cells in healthy people across ages. One entry per CDR3 protein, called by TCRdb with MiXCR from the 5' RACE reads. The sample holds about 700,000 distinct CDR3 sequences, around 32% seen once. The sample consisted of blood. These receptor sequences come from a woman aged 80 or older in good health. Both conserved end residues are part of each CDR3. D genes are given only for firm matches. The listing skips clone size in some rows; elsewhere it reads once, few, many or a size class.

>-|-|TRBV30|TRBJ2-5
CAWNTGHPETQYF
TGTGCCTGGAACACGGGACATCCAGAGACCCAGTACTTC
>few|-|TRBV9|TRBJ1-5
CASSVRERRGQPQHF
TGTGCCAGCAGCGTCCGCGAGAGGCGGGGTCAGCCCCAGCATTTT
>many|-|TRBV27|TRBJ2-5
CASSLKTGPWETQYF
TGTGCCAGCAGTTTAAAGACGGGCCCCTGGGAGACCCAGTACTTC
>many|TRBD1|TRBV7-8|TRBJ1-2
CASSKDRGAGGYTF
TGTGCCAGCAGCAAGGACAGGGGGGCCGGTGGCTACACCTTC
>-|-|TRBV3-1|TRBJ1-5
CASSQADFRPQHF
TGTGCCAGCAGCCAAGCAGATTTCCGGCCCCAGCATTTT
>many|TRBD1|TRBV2|TRBJ2-7
CASSDPGQGSNEQYF
TGTGCCAGCAGTGATCCGGGACAGGGGAGCAACGAGCAGTACTTC
>few|-|TRBV5-1|TRBJ2-3
CASSLGWGNTDTQYF
TGCGCCAGCAGCTTGGGGTGGGGGAACACAGATACGCAGTATTTT
>many|-|TRBV27|TRBJ1-2
CASSVGTGRGGYTF
TGTGCCAGCAGCGTGGGTACAGGACGTGGTGGCTACACCTTC
>-|TRBD1|TRBV20-1|TRBJ2-5
CSARPQGAETQYF
TGCAGTGCTAGACCACAGGGGGCAGAGACCCAGTACTTC
>-|-|TRBV5-1|TRBJ2-6
CASSLQQGVGANVLTF
TGCGCCAGCAGCTTGCAGCAGGGTGTTGGGGCCAACGTCCTGACTTTC
>many|TRBD2|TRBV14|TRBJ2-1
CASSPLAGVYNEQFF
TGTGCCAGCAGCCCATTAGCGGGGGTCTACAATGAGCAGTTCTTC
>many|TRBD1|TRBV20-1|TRBJ2-7
CSARGIGGTGYEQYF
TGCAGTGCTAGAGGAATAGGAGGGACAGGCTACGAGCAGTACTTC
>-|TRBD1|TRBV5-1|TRBJ2-3
CASREYLTGAIDTQYF
TGCGCCAGCAGAGAGTATCTGACAGGGGCTATAGATACGCAGTATTTT
>few|TRBD1|TRBV30|TRBJ1-2
CAWSEDRGGYTF
TGTGCCTGGAGTGAGGACAGGGGCGGCTACACCTTC
>-|-|TRBV13|TRBJ2-1
CASSWYVRVNEQFF
TGTGCCAGCAGCTGGTACGTGAGGGTCAATGAGCAGTTCTTC
>few|TRBD1|TRBV20-1|TRBJ1-1
CSARGQGRAEAFF
TGCAGTGCTAGAGGACAGGGAAGGGCTGAAGCTTTCTTT
>many|-|TRBV4-2|TRBJ1-5
CASSQDPAEVGQPQHF
TGTGCCAGCAGCCAAGATCCGGCAGAAGTGGGACAGCCCCAGCATTTT
>-|TRBD1|TRBV28|TRBJ2-2
CASSTRGQGAGELFF
TGTGCCAGCAGTACCCGGGGACAGGGGGCCGGGGAGCTGTTTTTT
>many|-|TRBV4-1|TRBJ1-6
CASSPDSGGNSPLHF
TGCGCCAGCAGCCCTGATTCGGGGGGTAATTCACCCCTCCACTTT
>many|-|TRBV5-1|TRBJ2-7
CASSWGQGAHEQYF
TGCGCCAGCAGCTGGGGGCAGGGAGCCCACGAGCAGTACTTC
>few|TRBD1|TRBV28|TRBJ2-7
CASTGYTGQGDEQYF
TGTGCCAGCACTGGGTACACCGGACAGGGCGACGAGCAGTACTTC
>many|-|TRBV18|TRBJ1-2
CASSPREGGYGYTF
TGTGCCAGCTCACCACGAGAGGGAGGCTATGGCTACACCTTC
>many|TRBD1|TRBV30|TRBJ1-2
CAFSQGEGYGYTF
TGTGCCTTCTCACAGGGGGAGGGCTATGGCTACACCTTC
>-|-|TRBV30|TRBJ1-3
CAWSLLAGTGNTIYF
TGTGCCTGGAGTCTCTTAGCAGGGACTGGAAACACCATATATTTT
>-|-|TRBV15|TRBJ2-1
CATSRLRGSYEQFF
TGCGCCACCAGCAGGCTCAGGGGATCCTACGAGCAGTTCTTC